This T cell receptor beta chain was profiled in a study of breast tumors, draining lymph nodes, adjacent tissues. Breast cancer patients provided tissue from their axillary draining lymph nodes. TCRdb passed the multiplex PCR reads through MiXCR, listing each CDR3 protein once. The repertoire holds about 180,000 distinct CDR3 sequences, with about 30% as singletons. Study outcomes and limitations: That most tumor T cells come from lymph nodes remained unproven. Tumors had less TCR diversity than lymph nodes, more than nontumor tissue.

The CDR3 consists of 16 residues. Looked up from germline, CDR1 is LGHDT and CDR2 is YNNKEL (reference sequence). After removal of 2 bases from V and 3 bases from J, the junction contained 5 bases not matched to a gene. In regard to this clonotype: Its cognate antigen is unknown.

This receptor was obtained from a female donor with breast cancer. Some clones in this sample may be carry-over from other donors' samples. The material sequenced was axillary lymph node tissue. The chain couples TRBV3-1 to TRBJ2-2; 8 bases map to TRBD1. The CDR3 sequence: CASSQYGTGHTGELFF. CDR3 in DNA: TGTGCCAGCAGCCAATATGGGACAGGACACACCGGGGAGCTGTTTTTT.